This entry features one T cell receptor beta chain sequence. The germline gives CDR1 SEHNR, CDR2 FQNEAQ (reference sequence). The CDR3 sequence is 16 residues long. The V end was cut by 1 base, the J end by 0 bases, with 9 bases between. One entry per CDR3 protein, called by TCRdb with MiXCR from the RT-PCR reads. The sample lists around 200,000 distinct CDR3 sequences; 35% to 45% were seen once. The data originate from a study of patients and donors after allogeneic stem cell transplantation. The chain joins TRBV7-9 to TRBJ2-2; no firm D call. The source material was blood, either unsorted or a sorted T cell fraction (not recorded which). The clonotype was recovered from a human donor who was either an allogeneic HSCT recipient or a stem cell or donor lymphocyte infusion donor (not recorded which). It is not recorded whose cells these are; they may come from a transplant donor. The CDR3 coding sequence is TGTGCCAGCAGCTTAGGCCGGATGGCGAACACCGGGGAGCTGTTTTTT. Its translation: CASSLGRMANTGELFF.